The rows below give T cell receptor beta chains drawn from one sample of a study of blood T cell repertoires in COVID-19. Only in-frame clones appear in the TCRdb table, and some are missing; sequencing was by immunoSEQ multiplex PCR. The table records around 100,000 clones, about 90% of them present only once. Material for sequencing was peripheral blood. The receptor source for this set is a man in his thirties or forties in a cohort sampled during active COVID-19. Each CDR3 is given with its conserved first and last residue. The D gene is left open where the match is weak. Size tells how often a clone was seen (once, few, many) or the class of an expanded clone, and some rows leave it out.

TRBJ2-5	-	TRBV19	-	TGTGCCAGTAGTATAGGGGGGGTTCAAGAGACCCAGTACTTC	CASSIGGVQETQYF
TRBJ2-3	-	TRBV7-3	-	TGTGCCAGCAGCTTAACCGGGACTAGCACAGATACGCAGTATTTT	CASSLTGTSTDTQYF
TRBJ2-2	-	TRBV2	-	TGTGCCAGCAGAGGGGGTGGGGGCACCGGGGAGCTGTTTTTT	CASRGGGGTGELFF
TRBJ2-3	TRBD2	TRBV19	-	TGTGCCAGCACAGCGGGGGGGCTCAACCGGGATACGCAGTATTTT	CASTAGGLNRDTQYF
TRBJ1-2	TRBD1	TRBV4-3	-	TGCGCCAGCAGCCAAGACGGACAGGTTCCTAACTATGGCTACACCTTC	CASSQDGQVPNYGYTF
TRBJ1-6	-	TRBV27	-	TGTGCCAGCAGTCCCTCGCGAGGGTCACCCCTCCACTTT	CASSPSRGSPLHF
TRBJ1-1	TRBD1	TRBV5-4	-	TGTGCCAGCAGCTGGGACAGGGGGAACACTGAAGCTTTCTTT	CASSWDRGNTEAFF
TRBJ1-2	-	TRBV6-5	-	TGTGCCAGCAGACCACAGGAGTTCTATGGCTACACCTTC	CASRPQEFYGYTF
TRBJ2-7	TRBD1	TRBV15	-	TGTGCCACCAGCAGAGATCGGGAACAGGGGGATTACGAGCAGTACTTC	CATSRDREQGDYEQYF
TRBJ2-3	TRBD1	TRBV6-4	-	TGTGCCAGCAGCAAAGGGGACAGGGGGCACGATACGCAGTATTTT	CASSKGDRGHDTQYF
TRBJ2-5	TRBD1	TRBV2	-	TGTGCCAGCAGTGGGGGACAGGCACAAGAGACCCAGTACTTC	CASSGGQAQETQYF
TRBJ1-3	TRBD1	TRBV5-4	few	TGTGCCAGCAGCTTGCGGGACAGGGGAGACACCATATATTTT	CASSLRDRGDTIYF
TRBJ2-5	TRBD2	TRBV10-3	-	TGTGCCAGCCGGGAGGGGACCCAGTACTTC	CASREGTQYF
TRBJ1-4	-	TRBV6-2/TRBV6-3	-	TGTGCCAGCAGTTACCGGTCGGCTAATGAAAAACTGTTTTTT	CASSYRSANEKLFF
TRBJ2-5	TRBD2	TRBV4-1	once	TGCGCCAGCAGCCAAGCTCCTAGCGGGGGGGCGGAGACCCAGTACTTC	CASSQAPSGGAETQYF
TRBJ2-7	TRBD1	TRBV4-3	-	TGCGCCAGCAGCCCGGACAGGGCGATCCCCTACGAGCAGTACTTC	CASSPDRAIPYEQYF
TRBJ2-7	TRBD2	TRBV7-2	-	TGTGCCAGCAGCTTTTCCCCGGGGGGCTACGAGCAGTACTTC	CASSFSPGGYEQYF
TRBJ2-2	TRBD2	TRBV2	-	TGTGCCAGCAGTGAAAGTAGCGGGGCGGGCGGGGAGCTGTTTTTT	CASSESSGAGGELFF
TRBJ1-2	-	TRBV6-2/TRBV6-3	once	TGTGCCAGCAGTGGCTACAGTGACCTCTATGGCTACACCTTC	CASSGYSDLYGYTF
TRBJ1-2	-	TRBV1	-	TGCACCAGCAGCCGACAGGGGGTCTATGGCTACACCTTC	CTSSRQGVYGYTF
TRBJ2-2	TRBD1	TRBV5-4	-	TGTGCCAGCAGGAAGGCAGGGGGCACCGGGGAGCTGTTTTTT	CASRKAGGTGELFF
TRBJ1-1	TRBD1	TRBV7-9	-	TGTGCCAGCAGCTTAGAAGACAGGGTAGCTTTCTTT	CASSLEDRVAFF
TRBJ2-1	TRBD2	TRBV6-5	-	TGTGCCAGCAGTTACGGACTAGCGGGGGTAAATGAGCAGTTCTTC	CASSYGLAGVNEQFF
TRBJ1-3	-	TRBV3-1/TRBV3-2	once	TGTGCCAGCAGTGTCGGTGGAAACACCATATATTTT	CASSVGGNTIYF
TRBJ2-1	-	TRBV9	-	TGTGCCAGCAGCGAATCCAGCGCCGGATTAAGACAGTTCTTC	CASSESSAGLRQFF
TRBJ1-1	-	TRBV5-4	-	TGTGCCAGCACCTTGGGGGGGGTGAACACTGAAGCTTTCTTT	CASTLGGVNTEAFF
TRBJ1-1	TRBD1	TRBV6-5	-	TGTGCCAGCAGTTACACAGGGGCCACTGAAGCTTTCTTT	CASSYTGATEAFF
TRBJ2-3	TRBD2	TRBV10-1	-	TGCGCCAGCAGTGAGTCTTTGCGGGGGGGCACAGATACGCAGTATTTT	CASSESLRGGTDTQYF
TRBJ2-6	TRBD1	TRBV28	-	TGTGCCAGCAGCCCACAACAGGGGGCTTCTGGGGCCAACGTCCTGACTTTC	CASSPQQGASGANVLTF
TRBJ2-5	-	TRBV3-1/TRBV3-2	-	TGTGCCAGCAGCCAAGATCCAATATGGTATAGCGGTGAAGAGACCCAGTACTTC	CASSQDPIWYSGEETQYF
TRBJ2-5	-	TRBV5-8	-	TGTGCCAGCAGCGTAGACAGGATCCAAGAGACCCAGTACTTC	CASSVDRIQETQYF
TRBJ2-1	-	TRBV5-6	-	TGTGCCAGCAGCTTGTCGCAGGTCGGAACCTACAATGAGCAGTTCTTC	CASSLSQVGTYNEQFF
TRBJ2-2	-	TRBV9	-	TGTGCCAGCAGTTACAGTGCCCCCGGGGAGCTGTTTTTT	CASSYSAPGELFF
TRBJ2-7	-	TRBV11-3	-	TGTGCCAGCAGCTTACAGGGTAACCCCTACGAGCAGTACTTC	CASSLQGNPYEQYF
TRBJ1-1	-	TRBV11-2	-	TGTGCCAGCAGCTTACGGGAGGGCACTGAAGCTTTCTTT	CASSLREGTEAFF
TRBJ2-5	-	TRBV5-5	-	TGTGCCAGCAGCCCAGGGTGGGGCACAGAGACCCAGTACTTC	CASSPGWGTETQYF
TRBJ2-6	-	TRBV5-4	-	TGTGCCAGCAGCTTGGACACGCACTCTGGGGCCAACGTCCTGACTTTC	CASSLDTHSGANVLTF
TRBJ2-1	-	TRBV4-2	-	TGTGCCAGCAGCCAAGAGGGCTATCCCTCCAATGAGCAGTTCTTC	CASSQEGYPSNEQFF
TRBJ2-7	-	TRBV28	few	TGTGCCAGCAGCAACCGGGACTTCCGGGCCGAGCAGTACTTC	CASSNRDFRAEQYF
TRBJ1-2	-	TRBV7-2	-	TGTGCCAGCAGCCCCGAGACTGCTATGCACTATGGCTACACCTTC	CASSPETAMHYGYTF
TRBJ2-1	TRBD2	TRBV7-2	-	TGTGCCAGCAGCTTAGACGGGGGGGGAAATGAGCAGTTCTTC	CASSLDGGGNEQFF
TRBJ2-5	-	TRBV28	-	TGTGCCAGCAGTTTTTTTCAGCGCGCGGGGACCCAGTACTTC	CASSFFQRAGTQYF
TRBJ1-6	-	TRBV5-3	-	TGTGCCAGAAGCCCCCGACAGGCCTACTCCCTTGGGTATTCACCCCTCCACTTT	CARSPRQAYSLGYSPLHF
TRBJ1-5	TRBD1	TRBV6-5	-	TGTGCCAGCAGTCGGCAGGGGGTGGGCCAGCCCCAGCATTTT	CASSRQGVGQPQHF
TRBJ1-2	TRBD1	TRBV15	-	TGTGCCACCAGCAGAGAAGAGGGGGCGGGTTATGGCTACACCTTC	CATSREEGAGYGYTF
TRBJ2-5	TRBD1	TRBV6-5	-	TGTGCCAGCAGTTCGGGACAGGGGGGGGAGACCCAGTACTTC	CASSSGQGGETQYF
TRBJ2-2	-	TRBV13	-	TGTGCCAGCAGACGCAGGGAGGCCGGGGAGCTGTTTTTT	CASRRREAGELFF
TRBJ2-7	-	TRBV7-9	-	TGTGCCAGCAGCCTAGAGCAGGGTTCCCCCTACGAGCAGTACTTC	CASSLEQGSPYEQYF
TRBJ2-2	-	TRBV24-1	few	TGTGCCACCAGTGATGGTGGCCAAGACACCGGGGAGCTGTTTTTT	CATSDGGQDTGELFF
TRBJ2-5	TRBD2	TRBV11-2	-	TGTGCCAGCAGCTTAGCCGGGACTAGCGGGGGGCCGGTGACCCAGTACTTC	CASSLAGTSGGPVTQYF
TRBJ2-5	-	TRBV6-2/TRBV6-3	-	TGTGCCAGCAGTTACGCCCCGGGGGTAGAGACCCAGTACTTC	CASSYAPGVETQYF
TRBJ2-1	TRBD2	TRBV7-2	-	TGTGCCAGCAGCTTCCAGCGGGGGGTCCCCAATGAGCAGTTCTTC	CASSFQRGVPNEQFF
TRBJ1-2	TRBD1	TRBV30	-	TGTGCCTGGAGTGTACTTCAGGGGGACTATGGCTACACCTTC	CAWSVLQGDYGYTF
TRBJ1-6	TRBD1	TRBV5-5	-	TGTGCCAGCAGCTTGGAGGGACAGAAAAATTCACCCCTCCACTTT	CASSLEGQKNSPLHF
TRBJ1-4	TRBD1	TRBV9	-	TGTGCCAGCAGCGTCCAAGGGGGCGAGGGTGAAAAACTGTTTTTT	CASSVQGGEGEKLFF
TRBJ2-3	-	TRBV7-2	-	TGTGCCAGAACGGGGGGCGATTCAGATACGCAGTATTTT	CARTGGDSDTQYF
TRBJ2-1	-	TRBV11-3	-	TGTGCCAGCAGCTTGGACAGACTGAATGAGCAGTTCTTC	CASSLDRLNEQFF
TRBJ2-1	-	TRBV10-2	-	TGCGCCAGCAGAGACAGTAGCTCCTACAATGAGCAGTTCTTC	CASRDSSSYNEQFF
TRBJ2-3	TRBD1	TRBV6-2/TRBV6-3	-	TGTGCCAGCAGCAAACGGGACAGGGGCACAGATACGCAGTATTTT	CASSKRDRGTDTQYF